The 3 T cell receptor beta chains in this list originate from one sample, sequenced in a study of blood T cell repertoires in COVID-19. Profiled with immunoSEQ multiplex PCR; TCRdb holds only in-frame clones, not every one. The data show about 81,000 clones, almost 90% seen once. The specimen sequenced was peripheral blood. The receptors were gathered from a woman of 80 years or more with acute or convalescent COVID-19.

This rearrangement joins TRBV9 to TRBJ2-7; 11 nucleotides line up with TRBD2. Trimming removed 0 bases from V and 1 base from J; junction bases left unmatched: 3. Germline CDR1 and CDR2: SGDLS and YYNGEE. The CDR3 loop spans 16 amino acids. In nucleotides, the CDR3 is TGTGCCAGCAGCGTAGGGCTAGCGGGGGGTTCCTACGAGCAGTACTTC. It translates to CASSVGLAGGSYEQYF.

The V call is TRBV3-1 (or the pseudogene TRBV3-2), the J call TRBJ2-1, with D hard to call. The CDR3 loop spans 13 amino acids. The germline CDR1 and CDR2 sequences are LGHDT and YNNKEL (reference sequence). V lost 4 bases and J lost 7, with 11 bases in between. The DNA for the CDR3 is TGTGCCAGCAGCCCCCCCTTAACAAATGAGCAGTTCTTC. This gives the protein CASSPPLTNEQFF.

The CDR3 spells CASSLTDRVTYEQYF. The CDR3 DNA sequence: TGCGCCAGCAGCCTAACAGACAGGGTTACCTACGAGCAGTACTTC. The chain combines TRBV4-1 with TRBJ2-7, with 7 bases lining up with TRBD1. The germline gives CDR1 MGHRA, CDR2 YSYEKL. With V trimmed by 4 bases and J by 2 bases, 8 bases remained unmatched. The CDR3 is 15 amino acids.